The clone carrying this T cell receptor (beta chain) was observed many times. What it binds is unknown. The data belong to a study of T-cell reconstitution after alpha-beta-depleted transplantation in children. Study findings and constraints: Alpha-beta T cells present about two months after transplant were reported to originate from several hundred expanded graft clones. In some patients, recipient T cells and intrathymic progenitors surviving conditioning explained high day-60 diversity. The main origin of T-cell counts and diversity one year after transplant was newly produced T cells.

A library of TCRbeta sequences, prepared with unique molecular identifiers, was generated. TCRdb recomputed calls from the PCR reads with MiXCR, one row per CDR3 protein. The sample includes 540,000 or so distinct CDR3 sequences, more than 20% of them seen just once. The material sequenced was PBMCs, mostly from graft donor cells, taken 360 days after TCRalphabeta/CD19-depleted stem cell transplant. The receptor comes from a boy under two years old who had a stem cell transplant for acute myeloid leukemia, so the T cells may come from the graft donor.

The CDR3 DNA follows: TGTGCCAGCAGGGGACGGACATCTAGGCCGGGAGTGACCGGGGAGCTGTTTTTT. It translates to CASRGRTSRPGVTGELFF. V usage is TRBV11-2 and J usage is TRBJ2-2; a weak D match, TRBD2 (6 bases). Per the germline V gene, CDR1 is SGHAT and CDR2 is FQNNGV. Between the trimmed V and J ends, which lost 6 bases and 5 bases, there was a span of 25 bases. This CDR3 comprises 18 residues.